This entry lists 15 T cell receptor beta chains sequenced from one sample in a study of blood T cell repertoires in COVID-19. The method was immunoSEQ multiplex PCR; TCRdb's version includes in-frame clones alone and lacks a portion of them. Here the sample spans some 250,000 clones, approximately 82% being singletons. Sequenced: peripheral blood. The source of these receptors is a man aged 80 or over with acute or convalescent COVID-19.

This clone was seen a single time. This chain connects TRBV12-3 or TRBV12-4 to TRBJ1-1, with no clear D. The CDR3 is made up of 12 amino acids. V was trimmed by 3 bases and J by 6 bases, leaving 8 bases between them. The CDR3 DNA reads as TGTGCCAGCAGTTTCTTCGGGTCTGAAGCTTTCTTT. Its translation: CASSFFGSEAFF.

V and J are TRBV19 and TRBJ1-1; D perhaps matches TRBD1 (6 bases). This CDR3 is 13 amino acids long. The ends were cut back, 5 bases at V and 4 bases at J, with 11 bases in the middle. Looked up from germline, CDR1 is LNHDA and CDR2 is SQIVND (reference sequence). The CDR3 DNA follows: TGTGCCAGTAGTGCCGAGGGGGTCACTGAAGCTTTCTTT. It is translated as CASSAEGVTEAFF.

The V call is TRBV27, the J call TRBJ2-7, with D maybe TRBD2 (5 bases). This CDR3 spans 15 amino acids. CDR1 and CDR2 from the germline V gene are MNHEY and SMNVEV (reference sequence). The V end was cut by 5 bases, the J end by 5 bases, with 19 bases between. The CDR3 region has the DNA TGTGCCAGCAGTGCAGAACCCGGGATATCCCACGAGCAGTACTTC. This codes for CASSAEPGISHEQYF.

The count of this clone is one. The J gene is TRBJ2-1, the V gene TRBV19, with 10 bases that match TRBD1. CDR1 and CDR2 (germline): LNHDA, SQIVND (reference sequence). J lost 8 bases, V lost 6 bases, and 13 bases had no gene match. The CDR3 totals 16 residues. The CDR3 loop reads CASSDRGTGVGDEQFF. DNA for the CDR3: TGTGCCAGTAGCGACCGGGGGACAGGGGTTGGGGATGAGCAGTTCTTC.

V and J are TRBV30 and TRBJ2-1; 11 bases are shared with TRBD2. The CDR3 sequence is 15 residues long. Germline V gene data show CDR1 as GTSNPN and CDR2 as SVGIG (reference sequence). Unmatched junction bases numbered 7, after V lost 2 bases and J lost 7 bases. CDR3: CAWSPGLAAVNEQFF. For the CDR3, the DNA is TGTGCCTGGAGTCCGGGACTAGCGGCTGTTAATGAGCAGTTCTTC.

This clone was seen more than once but under ten times. The CDR3 nucleotides read TGTGCCAGTAGCGCACTAGCGGGAGGGCCTATTATTGGCTACGAGCAGTACTTC. As protein: CASSALAGGPIIGYEQYF. The rearrangement joins TRBV19 to TRBJ2-7, with 13 bases aligning to TRBD2. In germline, CDR1 is LNHDA, CDR2 SQIVND (reference sequence). Trimming cost V 6 bases and J 3 bases; bases outside gene matches: 14. The CDR3 extends over 18 amino acids. The full variable domain, rest sourced from reference TRBV19 and TRBJ2-7, is DGGITQSPKYLFRKEGQNVTLSCEQNLNHDAMYWYRQDPGQGLRLIYYSQIVNDFQKGDIAEGYSVSREKKESFPLTVTSAQKNPTAFYLCASSALAGGPIIGYEQYFGPGTRLTVT.

This clone showed up just once. The V gene is TRBV6-4, the J gene TRBJ2-2; the D is unclear. V was trimmed by 3 bases and J by 1 base, leaving 6 bases between them. This CDR3 has 14 amino acids. Germline V gene lookup returns CDR1 MRHNA and CDR2 SNTAGT. The CDR3 loop reads CASSEQLNTGELFF. The CDR3 nucleotides read TGTGCCAGCAGTGAACAGTTGAACACCGGGGAGCTGTTTTTT.

The rearrangement joins TRBV7-8 to TRBJ2-7; 15 bases fit TRBD2. The CDR3 runs to 16 residues. Germline V gene sequence: CDR1 SGHVS, CDR2 FQNEAQ. V gave up 6 bases and J gave up 1 base; unmatched junction bases: 4. The CDR3 DNA follows: TGTGCCAGCAGTCGGACTAGCGGGGGGGCATCCTACGAGCAGTACTTC. Translation gives CASSRTSGGASYEQYF.

This chain's CDR3 is CASSAGGLGTGELFF. CDR3 bases: TGTGCCAGCAGCGCCGGGGGGCTTGGCACCGGGGAGCTGTTTTTT. The gene calls are TRBV7-2 and TRBJ2-2, with D possibly matching TRBD2 (7 bases). Per germline, CDR1 SGHTA and CDR2 FQGNSA. Trimming removed 5 bases from V and 4 bases from J, with 14 bases in between. The CDR3 extends over 15 amino acids. Based on the CDR3 plus reference TRBV7-2 and TRBJ2-2, the full variable domain is GAGVSQSPSNKVTEKGKDVELRCDPISGHTALYWYRQSLGQGLEFLIYFQGNSAPDKSGLPSDRFSAERTGGSVSTLTIQRTQQEDSAVYLCASSAGGLGTGELFFGEGSRLTVL.

The chain has TRBV5-1 and TRBJ1-1, with TRBD1 as a possible D gene (6 bases). Germline CDR1 is SGHRS and CDR2 is YFSETQ. V dropped 0 bases and J dropped 5 bases, with 11 bases sitting between them. This CDR3 is 14 amino acids long. The CDR3 bases are TGCGCCAGCAGCTTGGGACAGGTGTGGACTGAAGCTTTCTTT. Translating gives CASSLGQVWTEAFF.

The CDR3 DNA reads as TGTGCCAGCAGCTTCTGGCGGAATGAGCAGTTCTTC. It is translated as CASSFWRNEQFF. The chain couples TRBV11-2 to TRBJ2-1; D gene uncertain. The CDR3 runs to 12 residues. Trimming removed 3 bases at V and 7 bases at J, with 7 bases between. Germline V CDR1 and CDR2: SGHAT, FQNNGV.

This sequence joins TRBV4-1 and TRBJ1-3, with 8 bases lining up with TRBD1. Germline lookup yields CDR1 MGHRA and CDR2 YSYEKL. Losses at the gene ends were 1 base for V and 2 bases for J; bases not matched to a gene: 4. The CDR3 sequence is 16 residues long. DNA for the CDR3: TGCGCCAGCAGCCAAGGCCAGGGGGCAGCTGGAAACACCATATATTTT. It is translated as CASSQGQGAAGNTIYF.

The chain carries TRBV6-1 and TRBJ2-7; D may be TRBD2 (5 bases). This CDR3 is built from 16 residues. The V gene lost 2 bases and the J gene lost 6 bases, with 20 bases spanning the gap. Germline V lookup: CDR1 MNHNS, CDR2 SASEGT. CDR3 region: CASSEWSAVGEGEQYF. CDR3 in DNA: TGTGCCAGCAGTGAATGGTCGGCAGTGGGTGAGGGCGAGCAGTACTTC.

This rearrangement joins TRBV3-1 (or the pseudogene TRBV3-2) to TRBJ1-1; D possibly corresponds to TRBD1 (6 bases). Germline CDR1 LGHDT, CDR2 YNNKEL (reference sequence). This CDR3 spans 13 amino acids. V lost 1 base and J lost 10, with 13 bases in between. CDR3 sequence (DNA): TGTGCCAGCAGCCAAGGAACAGGGAGGGGAGCTTTCTTT. It encodes CASSQGTGRGAFF.

This chain joins TRBV27 and TRBJ1-2; 10 nucleotides agree with TRBD1. Trimming took 2 bases from V and 4 from J; bases not matched to a gene: 13. The CDR3 sequence is 18 residues long. Germline CDR1 and CDR2: MNHEY and SMNVEV (reference sequence). CDR3 DNA: TGTGCCAGCAGTTTAAGAGTAGGGACAGGGGCTGGGGCCTATGGCTACACCTTC. It is translated as CASSLRVGTGAGAYGYTF.